This T cell receptor (beta chain) comes out of a study of identical twins. Healthy Caucasian individuals made up all the donors. TCRdb recomputed calls from the 5' RACE reads with MiXCR, one row per CDR3 protein. The sample consists of around 290,000 distinct CDR3 sequences, roughly 9.7% of them appearing once. Study-wide results and caveats: Modeled out-of-frame TCR alpha sharing in monozygotic twins fell below observed levels. There is a chance that invariant MAIT and iNKT cells partially muddied zero-insertion analyses. The authors drew conclusions from cross-sectional statistical analysis rather than following the same donors.

The CDR3 contains 14 residues. The germline V gene encodes CDR1 SGHDT and CDR2 YYEEEE. V gave up 4 bases and J gave up 7 bases; unmatched junction bases: 6. At least ten counts were recorded for this clonotype. Its target is not known. In addition, the sample was reused for a study of yellow fever vaccine responses in identical twins.

Input material: CD8+ T cells sorted from blood. The sequence was obtained from a woman aged 18-29 years in good health. The chain couples TRBV5-6 to TRBJ2-2; 8 nucleotides line up with TRBD1. In DNA, the CDR3 is TGTGCCAGCAGCCGGACAGGGATCGGCGGGGAGCTGTTTTTT. It encodes CASSRTGIGGELFF.